This T cell receptor (beta chain) appears in the sequencing data of a study of T cells after yellow fever vaccination. Study results and limitations: After the booster, 96% of CD4 and roughly nine tenths of CD8 primary-response clones were re-detected. Clonotypes found in both CD4 and CD8 compartments made up a small share.

Germline V gives CDR1 SGHTA, CDR2 FQGNSA. V was pared by 5 bases and J by 2 bases, with 12 bases of the junction left unmatched. The CDR3 runs 17 residues. With regard to this clonotype: The target antigen is unknown.

Conversion of TCR transcripts into cDNA relied on 5'RACE template switching, which added a universal primer site and UMIs. One entry per CDR3 protein, called by TCRdb with MiXCR from the 5' RACE reads. The repertoire holds hundreds of thousands of distinct CDR3 sequences, with 17% as singletons. V gene TRBV7-2 combines with J gene TRBJ2-3, with 8 bases identical to TRBD2. The sequence was collected from a man aged 18 to 35 who received the YFV17D yellow fever vaccine. This sample comprised PBMCs, obtained 5 to 6 days after the first yellow fever vaccination. The CDR3 sequence: CASSPFFSGENTDTQYF. The DNA of the CDR3 is TGTGCCAGCAGCCCGTTTTTTAGCGGGGAAAACACAGATACGCAGTATTTT.